This T cell receptor (beta chain) originates from a study of CD8 T cells in ankylosing spondylitis. General observations from the study: Reported data indicate significant enrichment of disease-linked clones within matched ankylosing spondylitis synovial fluid.

In this sample, this clonotype turned up a few times. Antigen specificity is unknown. This CDR3 region has 14 residues. The V and J ends lost 2 bases and 6 bases respectively, with 14 bases between them. A single record per CDR3 protein comes from TCRdb applying MiXCR to the 5' RACE reads. The sample comprises 250,000 to 300,000 distinct CDR3 sequences, about 18% of which are singletons, and around 32% rests with the top ten. Sequenced input: blood, either unsorted or a sorted T cell fraction (not recorded which). The rearrangement links TRBV12-3 or TRBV12-4 to TRBJ2-7; a possible D gene is TRBD2 (6 bases). This clonotype originated in a male donor with ankylosing spondylitis or in good health (not recorded which). The CDR3 nucleotides read TGTGCCAGCAGTTTAACTAGCCGGAGGGGCGAGCAGTACTTC. It encodes CASSLTSRRGEQYF.